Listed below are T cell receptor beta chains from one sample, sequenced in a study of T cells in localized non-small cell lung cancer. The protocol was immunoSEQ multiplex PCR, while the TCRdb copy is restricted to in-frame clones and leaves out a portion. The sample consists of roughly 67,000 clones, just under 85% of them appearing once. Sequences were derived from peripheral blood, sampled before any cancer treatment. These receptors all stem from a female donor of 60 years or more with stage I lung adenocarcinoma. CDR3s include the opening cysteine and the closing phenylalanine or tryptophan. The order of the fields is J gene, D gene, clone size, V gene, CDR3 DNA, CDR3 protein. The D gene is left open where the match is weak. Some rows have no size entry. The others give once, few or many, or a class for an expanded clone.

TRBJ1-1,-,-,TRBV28,TGTGCCAGCAGTTTATCCATTCTCCCCGGCAGGCGGCTGAACACTGAAGCTTTCTTT,CASSLSILPGRRLNTEAFF
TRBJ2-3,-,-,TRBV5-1,TGCGCCAGCACAGGTTCCGGGACTGGGGCAGATACGCAGTATTTT,CASTGSGTGADTQYF
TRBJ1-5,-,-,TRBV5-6,TGTGCCAGCAGCTTGGGAGGGACCCGCAATCAGCCCCAGCATTTT,CASSLGGTRNQPQHF
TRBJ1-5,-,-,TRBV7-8,TGTGCCAGCAGCTCATCGGTGGAGAGCTATAGCAATCAGCCCCAGCATTTT,CASSSSVESYSNQPQHF
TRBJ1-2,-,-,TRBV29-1,TGCAGCGTTACTCAGGGGTCTAACTATGGCTACACCTTC,CSVTQGSNYGYTF
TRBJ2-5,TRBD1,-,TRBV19,TGTGCCAGCAGACAGGGTGGCCAAGAGACCCAGTACTTC,CASRQGGQETQYF
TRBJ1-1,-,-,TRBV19,TGTGCCAGTAGTTCACAGGTTCCGAACACTGAAGCTTTCTTT,CASSSQVPNTEAFF
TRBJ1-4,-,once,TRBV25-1,TGTGCCAGCAGTGAGTACAGCGGGGAAAAACTGTTTTTT,CASSEYSGEKLFF
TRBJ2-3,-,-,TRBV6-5,TGTGCCAGCAGTTACTCGACGAACACAGATACGCAGTATTTT,CASSYSTNTDTQYF
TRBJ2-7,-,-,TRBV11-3,TGTGCCAGCAGCCGAGGGTCTTCTAACTCCTACGAGCAGTACTTC,CASSRGSSNSYEQYF